This passage covers 17 T cell receptor beta chains from one sample sequenced in a study of cytomegalovirus exposure and HLA in healthy donors. In the PCR, 60 Vbeta and 13 Jbeta primers were used. TCRdb keeps only in-frame clones here, not all; method: immunoSEQ multiplex PCR. The profile covers roughly 170,000 clones, with about 82% appearing a single time and roughly 0.82% taken by the ten largest. Sequenced material: PBMCs. All receptors derive from a female donor in good health and CMV-seronegative.

The chain combines TRBV7-8 with TRBJ2-5, with 9 nucleotides matching TRBD1. Unmatched junction bases numbered 10, after V lost 1 base and J lost 4 bases. The CDR3 contains 17 residues. CDR1 and CDR2 (germline): SGHVS, FQNEAQ. CDR3 DNA sequence: TGTGCCAGCAGCTTAGTTGTGACAGGGGGATGGGTAGAGACCCAGTACTTC. It yields the protein CASSLVVTGGWVETQYF.

The rearrangement links TRBV4-3 to TRBJ1-2, with 12 nucleotides matching TRBD1. The CDR3 loop spans 22 amino acids. V gave up 4 bases and J gave up 2 bases; unmatched junction bases: 23. Germline loops: CDR1 LGHNA, CDR2 YSLEER. The CDR3 region has the DNA TGCGCCAGCAGCCTAAGCTCCGGGACAGGGGGCCCAGGAGCCTTGCAGAACTATGGCTACACCTTC. Its protein is CASSLSSGTGGPGALQNYGYTF.

This chain uses TRBV18 with TRBJ1-4; TRBD1 aligns across 7 bases. Germline lookup yields CDR1 KGHSH and CDR2 LQKENI. The trim removed 4 bases at V and 17 bases at J, leaving 7 bases unmatched. This CDR3 is built from 11 residues. CDR3 in DNA: TGTGCCAGCTCACGCGGACAGGCCCTATTTTTT. Encoded protein: CASSRGQALFF.

This rearrangement joins TRBV27 to TRBJ1-1; possibly TRBD1 for D (5 bases). This CDR3 spans 14 amino acids. The germline CDR1 and CDR2 sequences are MNHEY and SMNVEV (reference sequence). Trimming pared 2 bases from V and 6 bases from J, leaving 13 bases between. CDR3 region: CASSLGGLEAEAFF. The CDR3 region has the DNA TGTGCCAGCAGTTTAGGGGGGTTAGAAGCTGAAGCTTTCTTT.

CDR3 loop: CAISLQVLGYGYTF. The DNA of the CDR3 is TGTGCCATCAGCTTACAAGTTCTAGGCTATGGCTACACCTTC. The V gene is TRBV10-3, the J gene TRBJ1-2; unclear D gene. This CDR3 region has 14 residues. Trimming cost V 6 bases and J 4 bases, with 15 bases left between them. The V gene's germline CDR1 is ENHRY and CDR2 SYGVKD.

The gene calls are TRBV15 and TRBJ1-4; D is ambiguous. V was cut by 1 base and J by 8 bases, with 14 bases left in between. Germline loops: CDR1 LNHNV, CDR2 YYDKDF (reference sequence). The CDR3 has 15 residues. DNA for the CDR3: TGTGCCACCAGCAGAGCTGGAGGGTTGGGAGAAAAACTGTTTTTT. It specifies CATSRAGGLGEKLFF.

The V gene is TRBV7-7, the J gene TRBJ2-7, with 8 bases matching TRBD1. J lost 1 base, V lost 3 bases, and 5 bases had no gene match. The CDR3 has 15 amino acids. Germline lookup yields CDR1 SSHAT and CDR2 FNYEAQ (reference sequence). CDR3 sequence reads: CASSFGTGTSYEQYF. The CDR3 DNA reads as TGTGCCAGCAGCTTCGGGACAGGTACATCCTACGAGCAGTACTTC.

A word on this clone: Compared with germline, one end of the junction differs, possibly owing to a read error. The chain joins TRBV5-1 to TRBJ2-5; D call uncertain. Germline V gene lookup returns CDR1 SGHRS and CDR2 YFSETQ. This CDR3 spans 14 amino acids. The CDR3 DNA is TGCGCCAGCAGGTTGGGCAGGTTACAAGAGACCCAGTACTTC. Amino acids: CASRLGRLQETQYF.

This chain links TRBV29-1 with TRBJ1-5, with D possibly TRBD1 on 5 matching bases. The germline CDR1 and CDR2 sequences are SQVTM and ANQGSEA. Between the trimmed V and J ends, which lost 7 bases and 3 bases, there was a span of 13 bases. The CDR3 consists of 13 residues. The CDR3 bases are TGCAGCGCCACCCCAGGGCCCAATCAGCCCCAGCATTTT. It is translated as CSATPGPNQPQHF. The whole variable domain, filled in from reference TRBV29-1 and TRBJ1-5, reads SAVISQKPSRDICQRGTSLTIQCQVDSQVTMMFWYRQQPGQSLTLIATANQGSEATYESGFVIDKFPISRPNLTFSTLTVSNMSPEDSSIYLCSATPGPNQPQHFGDGTRLSIL.

CDR3 residues: CASSLGGGVNEQFF. The DNA for the CDR3 is TGCGCCAGCAGCTTGGGCGGGGGGGTAAATGAGCAGTTCTTC. This chain links TRBV5-1 with TRBJ2-1; 9 bases fit TRBD2. This CDR3 region has 14 residues. V was pared by 0 bases and J by 7 bases, with 2 bases of the junction left unmatched. Per the germline V gene, CDR1 is SGHRS and CDR2 is YFSETQ.

This sequence joins TRBV10-2 and TRBJ2-1; TRBD1 might be the D (6 bases). Trimming removed 6 bases at V and 2 bases at J, with 8 bases between. The CDR3 is 13 amino acids. In germline, CDR1 is WSHSY, CDR2 SAAADI. CDR3 coding DNA: TGCGCCAGCAGGAGGACAGCCTACAATGAGCAGTTCTTC. Translation gives CASRRTAYNEQFF.

The chain links TRBV7-6 to TRBJ2-3; D unclear. The CDR3 has 14 residues. The V end was cut by 3 bases, the J end by 4 bases, with 11 bases between. Germline lookup yields CDR1 SGHVS and CDR2 FNYEAQ. The CDR3 spells CASSLSPQADTQYF. For the CDR3, the DNA is TGTGCCAGCAGCTTGAGCCCTCAAGCAGATACGCAGTATTTT.

V is TRBV5-1 and J is TRBJ2-7; 10 positions agree with TRBD2. CDR3 length: 14 amino acids. CDR1 is SGHRS, CDR2 YFSETQ, per germline. V lost 4 bases to trimming and J lost 0 bases; unmatched junction nucleotides: 1. The CDR3 spells CASSTSGNSYEQYF. CDR3 DNA: TGCGCCAGCAGCACTAGCGGGAACTCCTACGAGCAGTACTTC.

V and J are TRBV7-9 and TRBJ2-7, with 15 positions matching TRBD2. J lost 1 base, V lost 5 bases, and 9 bases had no gene match. Germline-derived CDR1 and CDR2 are SEHNR and FQNEAQ (reference sequence). The CDR3 runs 18 residues. The CDR3: CASSHGLAGGPMSYEQYF. Written as DNA, the CDR3 is TGTGCCAGCAGCCACGGACTAGCGGGAGGGCCAATGTCCTACGAGCAGTACTTC.

CDR3 bases: TGTGCCAGCAGAAGACTTGTAAGCTCCTACAATGAGCAGTTCTTC. This translates into CASRRLVSSYNEQFF. The chain combines TRBV6-5 with TRBJ2-1, with D hard to call. The length of the CDR3 is 15 residues. Germline V gene lookup returns CDR1 MNHEY and CDR2 SVGAGI. The V gene lost 6 bases and the J gene lost 0 bases, with 12 bases spanning the gap.

This sequence joins TRBV5-1 and TRBJ2-7; TRBD2 matches 11 bases. Germline V gene data show CDR1 as SGHRS and CDR2 as YFSETQ. V dropped 4 bases and J dropped 7; count of bases not matched to a gene: 10. This CDR3 comprises 15 residues. This CDR3 reads CASSPSSGGAGEQYF. The DNA of the CDR3 is TGCGCCAGCAGCCCTAGTAGCGGGGGGGCAGGTGAGCAGTACTTC. Full variable domain (outside the CDR3, taken from reference TRBV5-1 and TRBJ2-7): KAGVTQTPRYLIKTRGQQVTLSCSPISGHRSVSWYQQTPGQGLQFLFEYFSETQRNKGNFPGRFSGRQFSNSRSEMNVSTLELGDSALYLCASSPSSGGAGEQYFGPGTRLTVT.

The chain carries TRBV4-2 and TRBJ1-2; 7 bases agree with TRBD1. This CDR3 has 15 residues. The trim removed 7 bases at V and 5 bases at J, leaving 13 bases unmatched. Looked up from germline, CDR1 is LGHNA and CDR2 is YNFKEQ. Written as DNA, the CDR3 is TGTGCCAGCAAGGGGGCGGCGGGTGACCCTTATGGCTACACCTTC. Amino acids: CASKGAAGDPYGYTF.